Below are 5 T cell receptor beta chains sequenced from a single sample in a study of cytomegalovirus exposure and HLA in healthy donors. The primer mix had 60 Vbeta and 13 Jbeta primers. Sequenced by immunoSEQ multiplex PCR; TCRdb stores in-frame clones only, minus some. The repertoire holds about 180,000 clones, with around 82% as singletons. Material: PBMCs. Receptors originate from a man aged 55 to 70 in good health and CMV-seronegative.

Here the CDR3 reads CASRLDRGIYGYTF. The CDR3 DNA follows: TGTGCCAGCAGATTGGACAGGGGGATCTATGGCTACACCTTC. The V gene is TRBV2, the J gene TRBJ1-2; 10 bases map to TRBD1. With 6 bases clipped from V and 4 bases from J, the junction kept 5 bases outside the gene matches. The CDR3 has 14 amino acids. Germline V gene sequence: CDR1 SNHLY, CDR2 FYNNEI.

The V call is TRBV19, the J call TRBJ2-2, with 12 bases that match TRBD2. Germline CDR1 reads LNHDA; CDR2 reads SQIVND (reference sequence). V gave up 8 bases and J gave up 1 base; unmatched junction bases: 5. This CDR3 region has 16 residues. The CDR3 sequence is CASSGTSGLNTGELFF. The CDR3 DNA sequence: TGTGCCAGTTCCGGGACTAGCGGGCTGAACACCGGGGAGCTGTTTTTT.

The V call is TRBV7-2, the J call TRBJ2-7; 10 bases map to TRBD1. V was pared by 5 bases and J by 5 bases, with 9 bases of the junction left unmatched. CDR1 is SGHTA, CDR2 FQGNSA, per germline. This CDR3 has 15 amino acids. The CDR3 region is CASSPWGTGADEQYF. The CDR3 nucleotides are TGTGCCAGCAGCCCTTGGGGGACAGGGGCGGACGAGCAGTACTTC. Complete variable domain (other parts from reference TRBV7-2 and TRBJ2-7): GAGVSQSPSNKVTEKGKDVELRCDPISGHTALYWYRQSLGQGLEFLIYFQGNSAPDKSGLPSDRFSAERTGGSVSTLTIQRTQQEDSAVYLCASSPWGTGADEQYFGPGTRLTVT.

J is TRBJ1-1 and V is TRBV7-3, with D maybe TRBD1 (5 bases). Germline-derived CDR1 and CDR2 are SGHTA and FQGTGA. The CDR3 is 14 residues long. Trimming removed 2 bases from V and 1 base from J, with 8 bases in between. In DNA form, the CDR3 reads TGTGCCAGCAGCTTAGGGGCAGCGAACACTGAAGCTTTCTTT. This translates into CASSLGAANTEAFF.

The chain uses TRBV6-6 and TRBJ1-4; D possibly corresponds to TRBD1 (5 bases). Germline CDR1 reads MNHNY; CDR2 reads SVGAGI (reference sequence). Deletions cut 6 bases from V and 7 bases from J, with 15 bases between. The CDR3 totals 14 residues. This CDR3 reads CASRIREGGEKLFF. For the CDR3, the DNA is TGTGCCAGCAGGATCAGGGAAGGTGGTGAAAAACTGTTTTTT.